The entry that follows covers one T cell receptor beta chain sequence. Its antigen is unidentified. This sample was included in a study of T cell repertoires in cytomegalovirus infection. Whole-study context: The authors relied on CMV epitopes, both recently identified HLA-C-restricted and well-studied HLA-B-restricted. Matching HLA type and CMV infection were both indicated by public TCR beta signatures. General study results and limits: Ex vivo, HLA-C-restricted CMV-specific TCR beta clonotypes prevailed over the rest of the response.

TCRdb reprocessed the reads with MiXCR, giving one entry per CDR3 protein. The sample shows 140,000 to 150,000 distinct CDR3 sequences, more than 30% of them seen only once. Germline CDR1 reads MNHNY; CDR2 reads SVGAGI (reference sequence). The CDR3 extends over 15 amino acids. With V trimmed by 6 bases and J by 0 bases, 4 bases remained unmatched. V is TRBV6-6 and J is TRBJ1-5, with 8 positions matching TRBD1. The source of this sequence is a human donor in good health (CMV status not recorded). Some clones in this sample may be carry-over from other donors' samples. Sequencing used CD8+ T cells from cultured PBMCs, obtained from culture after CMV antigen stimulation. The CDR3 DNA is TGTGCCAGCAGCTGGGGACAGGATAGCAATCAGCCCCAGCATTTT. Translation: CASSWGQDSNQPQHF.